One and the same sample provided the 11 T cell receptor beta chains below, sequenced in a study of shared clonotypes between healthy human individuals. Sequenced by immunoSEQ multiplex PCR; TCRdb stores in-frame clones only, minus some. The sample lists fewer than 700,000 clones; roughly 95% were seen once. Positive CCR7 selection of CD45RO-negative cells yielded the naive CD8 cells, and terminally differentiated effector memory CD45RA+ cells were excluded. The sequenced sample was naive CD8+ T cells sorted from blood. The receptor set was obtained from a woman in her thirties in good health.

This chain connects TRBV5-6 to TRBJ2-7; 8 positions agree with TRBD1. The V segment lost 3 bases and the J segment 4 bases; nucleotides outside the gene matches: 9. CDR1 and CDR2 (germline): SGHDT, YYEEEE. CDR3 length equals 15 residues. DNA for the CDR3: TGTGCCAGCAGCTGGGGGCAGGGGGCGTTTTACGAGCAGTACTTC. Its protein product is CASSWGQGAFYEQYF.

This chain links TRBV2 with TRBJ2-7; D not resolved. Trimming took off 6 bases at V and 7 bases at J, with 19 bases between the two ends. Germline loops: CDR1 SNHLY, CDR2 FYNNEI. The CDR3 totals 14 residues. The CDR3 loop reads CASRGNWPTGEQYF. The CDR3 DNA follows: TGTGCCAGCAGGGGGAACTGGCCCACTGGGGAGCAGTACTTC.

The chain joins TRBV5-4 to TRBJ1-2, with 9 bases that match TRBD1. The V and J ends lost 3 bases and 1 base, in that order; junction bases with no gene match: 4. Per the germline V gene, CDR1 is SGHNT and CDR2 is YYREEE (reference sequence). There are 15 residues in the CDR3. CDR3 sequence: CASSSTGGVNYGYTF. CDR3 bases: TGTGCCAGCAGCTCAACAGGGGGCGTTAACTATGGCTACACCTTC.

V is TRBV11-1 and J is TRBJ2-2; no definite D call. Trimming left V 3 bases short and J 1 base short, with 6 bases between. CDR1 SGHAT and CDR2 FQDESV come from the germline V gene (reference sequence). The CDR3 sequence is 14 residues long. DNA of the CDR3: TGTGCCAGCAGCTTGCATGGGAACACCGGGGAGCTGTTTTTT. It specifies CASSLHGNTGELFF.

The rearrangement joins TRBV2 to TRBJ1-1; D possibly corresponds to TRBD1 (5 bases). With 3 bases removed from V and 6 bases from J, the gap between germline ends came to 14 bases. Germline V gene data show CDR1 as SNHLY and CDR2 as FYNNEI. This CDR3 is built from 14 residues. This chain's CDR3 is CASSEVDRAAEAFF. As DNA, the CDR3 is TGTGCCAGCAGTGAGGTAGACAGAGCCGCTGAAGCTTTCTTT.

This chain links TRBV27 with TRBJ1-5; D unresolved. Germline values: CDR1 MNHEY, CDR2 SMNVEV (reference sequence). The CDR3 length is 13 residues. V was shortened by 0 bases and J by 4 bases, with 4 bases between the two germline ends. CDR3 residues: CASSLSANQPQHF. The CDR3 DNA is TGTGCCAGCAGTTTATCGGCAAATCAGCCCCAGCATTTT.

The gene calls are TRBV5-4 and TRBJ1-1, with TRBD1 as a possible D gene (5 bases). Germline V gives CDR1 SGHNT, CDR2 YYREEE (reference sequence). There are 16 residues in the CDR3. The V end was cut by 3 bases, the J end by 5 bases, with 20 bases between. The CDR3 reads CASSSRTYGDGTEAFF. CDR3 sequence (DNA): TGTGCCAGCAGCTCGAGGACTTACGGGGACGGTACTGAAGCTTTCTTT.

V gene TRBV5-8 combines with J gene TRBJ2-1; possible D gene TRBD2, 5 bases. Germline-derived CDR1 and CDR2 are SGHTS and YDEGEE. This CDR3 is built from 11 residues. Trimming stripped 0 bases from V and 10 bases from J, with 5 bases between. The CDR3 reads CASSLGEEQFF. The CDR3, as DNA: TGTGCCAGCAGCTTGGGGGAGGAGCAGTTCTTC.

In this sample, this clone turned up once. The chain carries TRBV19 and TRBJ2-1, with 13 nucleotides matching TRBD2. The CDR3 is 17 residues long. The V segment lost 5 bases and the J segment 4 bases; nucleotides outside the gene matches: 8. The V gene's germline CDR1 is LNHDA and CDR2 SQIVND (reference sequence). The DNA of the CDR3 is TGTGCCAGTAGTTTTGCACTAGCGGGAGGGCTTTACAATGAGCAGTTCTTC. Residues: CASSFALAGGLYNEQFF.

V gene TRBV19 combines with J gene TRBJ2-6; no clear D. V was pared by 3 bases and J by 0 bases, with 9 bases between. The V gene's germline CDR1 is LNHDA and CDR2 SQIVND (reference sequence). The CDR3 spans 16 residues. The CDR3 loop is CASSISQSSGANVLTF. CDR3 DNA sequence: TGTGCCAGTAGTATTTCCCAGAGCTCTGGGGCCAACGTCCTGACTTTC. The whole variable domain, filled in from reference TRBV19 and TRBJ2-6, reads DGGITQSPKYLFRKEGQNVTLSCEQNLNHDAMYWYRQDPGQGLRLIYYSQIVNDFQKGDIAEGYSVSREKKESFPLTVTSAQKNPTAFYLCASSISQSSGANVLTFGAGSRLTVL.

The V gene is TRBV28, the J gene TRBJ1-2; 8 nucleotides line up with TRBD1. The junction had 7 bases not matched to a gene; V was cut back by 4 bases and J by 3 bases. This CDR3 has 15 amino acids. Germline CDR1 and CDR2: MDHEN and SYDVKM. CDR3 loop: CASSSQDRVDYGYTF. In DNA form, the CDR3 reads TGTGCCAGCAGTTCGCAGGACAGGGTTGACTATGGCTACACCTTC.